A selection of T cell receptor beta chains follows, all from one sample in a study of shared clonotypes between healthy human individuals. This table comes from immunoSEQ multiplex PCR, and its TCRdb copy is limited to in-frame clones, with some not included. Of roughly 1,600,000 clones listed, 98% to 99% are singletons. Sequences were obtained from naive CD4+ T cells sorted from blood. These receptors all come from a young man in good health. Both conserved end residues are part of each CDR3. Each record gives: V gene, D gene, CDR3 length, J gene, clone size, CDR3 DNA, CDR3 protein. A D gene is named only where the DNA matches it firmly. Expanded clones are given a class, and other clones once, few, many or no size at all.

V gene: TRBV21-1
D gene: -
CDR3 length: 14
J gene: TRBJ2-7
clone size: -
CDR3 DNA: TGTGCCAGCAGCAAAGTTTCCGTGACCTACGAGCAGTACTTC
CDR3 protein: CASSKVSVTYEQYF

V gene: TRBV9
D gene: -
CDR3 length: 14
J gene: TRBJ2-7
clone size: -
CDR3 DNA: TGTGCCAGCAGCGTAGGCAGCGTATCCTACGAGCAGTACTTC
CDR3 protein: CASSVGSVSYEQYF

V gene: TRBV5-1
D gene: -
CDR3 length: 17
J gene: TRBJ2-3
clone size: -
CDR3 DNA: TGCGCCAGCAGCCGACTAGTCCGCGGGTCTAGCACAGATACGCAGTATTTT
CDR3 protein: CASSRLVRGSSTDTQYF

V gene: TRBV7-2
D gene: -
CDR3 length: 16
J gene: TRBJ2-1
clone size: -
CDR3 DNA: TGTGCCAGCAGCCCTGACAGGCCTATATTTTACAATGAGCAGTTCTTC
CDR3 protein: CASSPDRPIFYNEQFF

V gene: TRBV9
D gene: -
CDR3 length: 16
J gene: TRBJ2-1
clone size: -
CDR3 DNA: TGTGCCAGCAGCCCGTTTAGCGGTGCAACCTACAATGAGCAGTTCTTC
CDR3 protein: CASSPFSGATYNEQFF

V gene: TRBV30
D gene: -
CDR3 length: 11
J gene: TRBJ1-1
clone size: -
CDR3 DNA: TGTGCCTGGGAAGAGAACACTGAAGCTTTCTTT
CDR3 protein: CAWEENTEAFF

V gene: TRBV27
D gene: -
CDR3 length: 14
J gene: TRBJ1-2
clone size: -
CDR3 DNA: TGTGCCAGCTCTGATCAGGGCGCTAACTATGGCTACACCTTC
CDR3 protein: CASSDQGANYGYTF

V gene: TRBV7-9
D gene: -
CDR3 length: 11
J gene: TRBJ1-3
clone size: -
CDR3 DNA: TGTGCCATCTGGCTCGGAAACACCATATATTTT
CDR3 protein: CAIWLGNTIYF

V gene: TRBV6-5
D gene: TRBD1
CDR3 length: 15
J gene: TRBJ2-7
clone size: -
CDR3 DNA: TGTGCCAGCAGTTACCAGGGACAGGGTAACTACGAGCAGTACTTC
CDR3 protein: CASSYQGQGNYEQYF

V gene: TRBV10-3
D gene: -
CDR3 length: 14
J gene: TRBJ1-2
clone size: -
CDR3 DNA: TGTGCCATCAGCGGGACTAATAGGGGCTATGGCTACACCTTC
CDR3 protein: CAISGTNRGYGYTF

V gene: TRBV4-2
D gene: -
CDR3 length: 15
J gene: TRBJ1-4
clone size: -
CDR3 DNA: TGTGCCAGCAGCCAAGTGCCGTCAACTAATGAAAAACTGTTTTTT
CDR3 protein: CASSQVPSTNEKLFF

V gene: TRBV28
D gene: -
CDR3 length: 12
J gene: TRBJ1-4
clone size: -
CDR3 DNA: TGTGCCAGCAGTTTCCCCCCTGGGAAACTGTTTTTT
CDR3 protein: CASSFPPGKLFF

V gene: TRBV30
D gene: -
CDR3 length: 17
J gene: TRBJ2-1
clone size: -
CDR3 DNA: TGTGCCTGGAGACCCTTAGGTGGCTCCGCGATCTACAATGAGCAGTTCTTC
CDR3 protein: CAWRPLGGSAIYNEQFF

V gene: TRBV7-3
D gene: -
CDR3 length: 13
J gene: TRBJ2-2
clone size: -
CDR3 DNA: TGTGCCAGCAGCTTAACTGGCGCCGGGGAGCTGTTTTTT
CDR3 protein: CASSLTGAGELFF

V gene: TRBV19
D gene: TRBD1
CDR3 length: 17
J gene: TRBJ2-5
clone size: -
CDR3 DNA: TGTGCCAGTAGTCCGCGACAGGGGGCGTCGGTCCAAGAGACCCAGTACTTC
CDR3 protein: CASSPRQGASVQETQYF

V gene: TRBV10-1
D gene: -
CDR3 length: 14
J gene: TRBJ2-7
clone size: -
CDR3 DNA: TGCGCCAGCAGTGAGCTGGACATACCCTACGAGCAGTACTTC
CDR3 protein: CASSELDIPYEQYF

V gene: TRBV5-1
D gene: -
CDR3 length: 14
J gene: TRBJ1-3
clone size: -
CDR3 DNA: TGCGCCAGCAGCTTACAGGGAGCCGGAAACACCATATATTTT
CDR3 protein: CASSLQGAGNTIYF

V gene: TRBV28
D gene: -
CDR3 length: 17
J gene: TRBJ1-5
clone size: -
CDR3 DNA: TGTGCCAGCAGTTTAGGGGACCAACCCGGGGGCAATCAGCCCCAGCATTTT
CDR3 protein: CASSLGDQPGGNQPQHF

V gene: TRBV5-1
D gene: -
CDR3 length: 14
J gene: TRBJ2-3
clone size: once
CDR3 DNA: TGCGCCAGCAGCTTGACTAAGGCGGGAGATACGCAGTATTTT
CDR3 protein: CASSLTKAGDTQYF

V gene: TRBV7-9
D gene: -
CDR3 length: 15
J gene: TRBJ1-5
clone size: -
CDR3 DNA: TGTGCCAGCAGCCCACTACAGGGAAGCAATCAGCCCCAGCATTTT
CDR3 protein: CASSPLQGSNQPQHF

V gene: TRBV10-1
D gene: -
CDR3 length: 13
J gene: TRBJ2-7
clone size: -
CDR3 DNA: TGCGCCAGCAGCCCCGGTGACTTCTACGAGCAGTACTTC
CDR3 protein: CASSPGDFYEQYF

V gene: TRBV28
D gene: -
CDR3 length: 11
J gene: TRBJ1-2
clone size: -
CDR3 DNA: TGTGCCAGCAGCGGTGGCTATGGCTACACCTTC
CDR3 protein: CASSGGYGYTF

V gene: TRBV2
D gene: -
CDR3 length: 9
J gene: TRBJ2-1
clone size: -
CDR3 DNA: TGTGCCCTGGGTAATGAGCAGTTCTTC
CDR3 protein: CALGNEQFF

V gene: TRBV10-1
D gene: -
CDR3 length: 14
J gene: TRBJ2-3
clone size: -
CDR3 DNA: TGCGCCAGCAGTGATTCCCCACTAGTGCCCACGCAGTATTTT
CDR3 protein: CASSDSPLVPTQYF

V gene: TRBV14
D gene: -
CDR3 length: 16
J gene: TRBJ2-3
clone size: -
CDR3 DNA: TGTGCCAGCAGCCAAGATAGCGGACTTAGCACAGATACGCAGTATTTT
CDR3 protein: CASSQDSGLSTDTQYF

V gene: TRBV5-1
D gene: TRBD1
CDR3 length: 17
J gene: TRBJ2-3
clone size: -
CDR3 DNA: TGCGCCAGCAGCTTGAATCGGGACAGGGGGCTGACAGATACGCAGTATTTT
CDR3 protein: CASSLNRDRGLTDTQYF

V gene: TRBV19
D gene: -
CDR3 length: 15
J gene: TRBJ1-4
clone size: -
CDR3 DNA: TGTGCCAGTAGTCGACCTGGACGTGAGGGGGAAAAACTGTTTTTT
CDR3 protein: CASSRPGREGEKLFF

V gene: TRBV4-3
D gene: TRBD2
CDR3 length: 18
J gene: TRBJ2-7
clone size: -
CDR3 DNA: TGCGCCAGCAGCCAAGTGGGTGGACTAGCGGGAAGGGGGAACGAGCAGTACTTC
CDR3 protein: CASSQVGGLAGRGNEQYF

V gene: TRBV2
D gene: -
CDR3 length: 15
J gene: TRBJ1-5
clone size: -
CDR3 DNA: TGTGCCAGCAGTGATAGCCCCTCGGGGGATCAGCCCCAGCATTTT
CDR3 protein: CASSDSPSGDQPQHF

V gene: TRBV7-9
D gene: -
CDR3 length: 12
J gene: TRBJ1-2
clone size: -
CDR3 DNA: TGTGCCAGCAGCTTAGAGGGGCTTGGCTACACCTTC
CDR3 protein: CASSLEGLGYTF

V gene: TRBV19
D gene: -
CDR3 length: 15
J gene: TRBJ1-1
clone size: -
CDR3 DNA: TGTGCCAGTAGTATGGTCGTCCGTGGGCGGAACGGAGCTTTCTTT
CDR3 protein: CASSMVVRGRNGAFF

V gene: TRBV5-4
D gene: -
CDR3 length: 14
J gene: TRBJ2-7
clone size: -
CDR3 DNA: TGTGCCAGCAGTTCCCGGTTGGGAACCTACGAGCAGTACTTC
CDR3 protein: CASSSRLGTYEQYF

V gene: TRBV5-1
D gene: TRBD2
CDR3 length: 18
J gene: TRBJ2-1
clone size: -
CDR3 DNA: TGCGCCAGCAGCTCAAGGACCCTGGCTAGCGGGCCATACAATGAGCAGTTCTTC
CDR3 protein: CASSSRTLASGPYNEQFF

V gene: TRBV9
D gene: TRBD2
CDR3 length: 15
J gene: TRBJ2-1
clone size: -
CDR3 DNA: TGTGCCAGCAGCGTAGCGGTAGCGGGAGGTACTGAGCAGTTCTTC
CDR3 protein: CASSVAVAGGTEQFF

V gene: TRBV18
D gene: -
CDR3 length: 15
J gene: TRBJ2-7
clone size: -
CDR3 DNA: TGTGCCAGCTCACCGCGGGCAGGGACACCCTACGAGCAGTACTTC
CDR3 protein: CASSPRAGTPYEQYF

V gene: TRBV18
D gene: -
CDR3 length: 15
J gene: TRBJ2-5
clone size: -
CDR3 DNA: TGTGCCAGCTCACCACGTGGGGTAGGGCAAGAGACCCAGTACTTC
CDR3 protein: CASSPRGVGQETQYF

V gene: TRBV9
D gene: TRBD2
CDR3 length: 16
J gene: TRBJ2-7
clone size: -
CDR3 DNA: TGTGCCAGCAGCGTAGGCCTAGCGGGTTACTCCTACGAGCAGTACTTC
CDR3 protein: CASSVGLAGYSYEQYF

V gene: TRBV28
D gene: -
CDR3 length: 16
J gene: TRBJ2-3
clone size: -
CDR3 DNA: TGTGCCAGCGCGTTCGGGCGGCGTCCCCTCACAGATACGCAGTATTTT
CDR3 protein: CASAFGRRPLTDTQYF

V gene: TRBV6-1
D gene: -
CDR3 length: 13
J gene: TRBJ1-2
clone size: -
CDR3 DNA: TGTGCCAGCAGTGGGGGATTGAGGCAGGGGAGGACCTTC
CDR3 protein: CASSGGLRQGRTF

V gene: TRBV2
D gene: -
CDR3 length: 12
J gene: TRBJ2-3
clone size: -
CDR3 DNA: TGTGCCAGCAGCCCCTTTACAGATACGCAGTATTTT
CDR3 protein: CASSPFTDTQYF

V gene: TRBV5-1
D gene: -
CDR3 length: 14
J gene: TRBJ2-1
clone size: -
CDR3 DNA: TGCGCCAGCAGCTCTGGAATAGTCGGGGGTGAGCAGTTCTTC
CDR3 protein: CASSSGIVGGEQFF

V gene: TRBV14
D gene: -
CDR3 length: 14
J gene: TRBJ1-2
clone size: -
CDR3 DNA: TGTGCCAGCAGTGGCCATGCTTCTAACTATGGCTACACCTTC
CDR3 protein: CASSGHASNYGYTF

V gene: TRBV5-5
D gene: TRBD2
CDR3 length: 15
J gene: TRBJ2-7
clone size: -
CDR3 DNA: TGTGCCAGCAGCCTGTCTAGCGGAACAAACTACGAGCAGTACTTC
CDR3 protein: CASSLSSGTNYEQYF

V gene: TRBV18
D gene: -
CDR3 length: 13
J gene: TRBJ1-5
clone size: -
CDR3 DNA: TGTGCCAGCTCTCTCGGAGGGCCCCAGCCCCAGCATTTT
CDR3 protein: CASSLGGPQPQHF

V gene: TRBV7-2
D gene: -
CDR3 length: 13
J gene: TRBJ2-5
clone size: -
CDR3 DNA: TGTGCCAGCAGCCGGGGGACTCAAGAGACCCAGTACTTC
CDR3 protein: CASSRGTQETQYF

V gene: TRBV6-1
D gene: -
CDR3 length: 14
J gene: TRBJ1-1
clone size: -
CDR3 DNA: TGTGCCAGCAAAGGTGTCCCGGCCAGCACTGAAGCTTTCTTT
CDR3 protein: CASKGVPASTEAFF

V gene: TRBV28
D gene: -
CDR3 length: 14
J gene: TRBJ1-4
clone size: -
CDR3 DNA: TGTGCCAGCAGTCCGACAGGCCGTCTGGAAAAACTGTTTTTT
CDR3 protein: CASSPTGRLEKLFF

V gene: TRBV7-8
D gene: -
CDR3 length: 13
J gene: TRBJ2-5
clone size: -
CDR3 DNA: TGTGCCAGCAGCGCCGACTCGATAAGGACCCAGTACTTC
CDR3 protein: CASSADSIRTQYF

V gene: TRBV18
D gene: TRBD1
CDR3 length: 15
J gene: TRBJ2-1
clone size: -
CDR3 DNA: TGTGCCAGTTCACCGGGACAGACTTATAATGATGAGCAGTTCTTC
CDR3 protein: CASSPGQTYNDEQFF

V gene: TRBV6-5
D gene: -
CDR3 length: 15
J gene: TRBJ1-5
clone size: -
CDR3 DNA: TGTGCCAGCAGAACACAGGCTAGGAGCAATCAGCCCCAGCATTTT
CDR3 protein: CASRTQARSNQPQHF

V gene: TRBV19
D gene: -
CDR3 length: 15
J gene: TRBJ2-7
clone size: -
CDR3 DNA: TGTGCCAGTAGTATACGCGGGGGCAGCTCCTACGAGCAGTACTTC
CDR3 protein: CASSIRGGSSYEQYF

V gene: TRBV6-5
D gene: -
CDR3 length: 15
J gene: TRBJ1-2
clone size: -
CDR3 DNA: TGTGCCAGCAGTTACTCTGTAGGGGGTAACTATGGCTACACCTTC
CDR3 protein: CASSYSVGGNYGYTF

V gene: TRBV18
D gene: -
CDR3 length: 15
J gene: TRBJ2-1
clone size: -
CDR3 DNA: TGTGCCAGCTCACCTCTCAAGGGGTCCTACAATGAGCAGTTCTTC
CDR3 protein: CASSPLKGSYNEQFF

V gene: TRBV18
D gene: TRBD2
CDR3 length: 14
J gene: TRBJ2-1
clone size: -
CDR3 DNA: TGTGCCAGCTCACGTGGCGGGAGCTACAATGAGCAGTTCTTC
CDR3 protein: CASSRGGSYNEQFF

V gene: TRBV6-1
D gene: -
CDR3 length: 18
J gene: TRBJ2-2
clone size: -
CDR3 DNA: TGTGCCAGCAGTGAAGGGACGGGGGCTAGCGACAACACCGGGGAGCTGTTTTTT
CDR3 protein: CASSEGTGASDNTGELFF

V gene: TRBV2
D gene: -
CDR3 length: 14
J gene: TRBJ2-5
clone size: -
CDR3 DNA: TGTGCCAGCAGTGTATCGCAGATCCAAGAGACCCAGTACTTC
CDR3 protein: CASSVSQIQETQYF

V gene: TRBV7-2
D gene: -
CDR3 length: 14
J gene: TRBJ2-3
clone size: -
CDR3 DNA: TGTGCCAGCAGCTTCACGGGAGCCACAGATACGCAGTATTTT
CDR3 protein: CASSFTGATDTQYF